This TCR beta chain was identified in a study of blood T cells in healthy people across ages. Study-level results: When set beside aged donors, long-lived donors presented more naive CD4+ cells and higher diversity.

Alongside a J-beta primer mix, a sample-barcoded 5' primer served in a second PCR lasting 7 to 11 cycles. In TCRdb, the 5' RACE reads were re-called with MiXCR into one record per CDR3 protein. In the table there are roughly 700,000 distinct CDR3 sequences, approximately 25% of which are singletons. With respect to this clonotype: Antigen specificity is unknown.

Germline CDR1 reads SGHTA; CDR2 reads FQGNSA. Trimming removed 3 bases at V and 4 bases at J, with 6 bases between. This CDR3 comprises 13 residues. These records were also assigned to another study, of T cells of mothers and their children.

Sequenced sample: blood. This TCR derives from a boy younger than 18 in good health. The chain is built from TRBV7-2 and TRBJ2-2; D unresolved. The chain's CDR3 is CASSFGATGELFF. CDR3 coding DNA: TGTGCCAGCAGCTTTGGCGCCACCGGGGAGCTGTTTTTT.